Shown below are 23 T cell receptor beta chains from a single sample sequenced in a study of T cells in localized non-small cell lung cancer. Sequenced by immunoSEQ multiplex PCR; TCRdb stores in-frame clones only, minus some. Of about 29,000 clones detected, roughly 87% appear once; the ten largest clones hold under 7%. The specimen was peripheral blood, collected before any cancer treatment. Receptors originate from an older male donor with stage I lung adenocarcinoma.

The chain is built from TRBV6-5 and TRBJ1-2; tentatively, D is TRBD1 (5 bases). CDR1 is MNHEY and CDR2 is SVGAGI in the germline V gene. This CDR3 is 15 amino acids long. The ends were cut back, 0 bases at V and 4 bases at J, with 12 bases in the middle. The CDR3 reads CASSYSGEGIYGYTF. CDR3 sequence (DNA): TGTGCCAGCAGTTACTCGGGGGAGGGAATCTATGGCTACACCTTC.

This clone was counted a single time. The chain joins TRBV6-5 to TRBJ1-2, with D perhaps matching TRBD1 (5 bases). The CDR3 totals 14 residues. Per the germline V gene, CDR1 is MNHEY and CDR2 is SVGAGI. V dropped 0 bases and J dropped 5 bases, with 10 bases sitting between them. The CDR3 sequence is CASSYSTEDYGYTF. In DNA, the CDR3 is TGTGCCAGCAGTTACTCGACAGAGGATTATGGCTACACCTTC.

The chain is built from TRBV18 and TRBJ1-4; D is unclear. Germline lookup yields CDR1 KGHSH and CDR2 LQKENI. Trimming took 3 bases from V and 8 from J, leaving 10 bases between them. CDR3 size: 13 residues. The CDR3 DNA follows: TGTGCCAGCTCACCGGCGGGGAAGGAAAAACTGTTTTTT. Protein sequence: CASSPAGKEKLFF.

The chain links TRBV15 to TRBJ1-2; tentatively, D is TRBD1 (6 bases). The length of the CDR3 is 15 residues. Trimming removed 6 bases from V and 4 bases from J, with 18 bases in between. Germline CDR1 is LNHNV and CDR2 is YYDKDF (reference sequence). DNA of the CDR3: TGTGCCACCAGACAAGGGACAACCACCACCTATGGCTACACCTTC. This sequence encodes CATRQGTTTTYGYTF.

V usage is TRBV7-2 and J usage is TRBJ1-4; D uncertain. Between the trimmed V and J ends, which lost 4 bases and 4 bases, there was a span of 7 bases. Germline CDR1 and CDR2: SGHTA and FQGNSA. The CDR3 runs 13 residues. CDR3: CASSSELNEKLFF. For the CDR3, the DNA is TGTGCCAGCAGCTCGGAACTTAATGAAAAACTGTTTTTT.

The V call is TRBV4-1, the J call TRBJ1-3; D unclear. CDR1 MGHRA and CDR2 YSYEKL come from the germline V gene. This CDR3 has 17 residues. Trimming took 1 base from V and 1 from J, leaving 14 bases between them. The CDR3 is CASSQARERSSGNTIYF. The CDR3 DNA reads as TGCGCCAGCAGCCAAGCAAGGGAGAGGAGTTCTGGAAACACCATATATTTT.

The chain combines TRBV6-1 with TRBJ2-2, with a possible D match to TRBD2 (5 bases). V was shortened by 2 bases and J by 5 bases, with 12 bases between the two germline ends. Germline CDR1 reads MNHNS; CDR2 reads SASEGT. The CDR3 has 15 amino acids. The chain's CDR3 is CASSELAVRTGELFF. The CDR3 bases are TGTGCCAGCAGTGAACTAGCAGTGAGAACCGGGGAGCTGTTTTTT.

The gene calls are TRBV7-9 and TRBJ2-2, with a tentative D call TRBD2 (7 bases). Germline CDR1 is SEHNR and CDR2 is FQNEAQ (reference sequence). The CDR3 is 17 amino acids. The ends were cut back, 1 base at V and 10 bases at J, with 22 bases in the middle. CDR3 nucleotide sequence: TGTGCCAGCAGCTTAGATGGGCGGGGGCGCGCTGTGTTGGAGCTGTTTTTT. Protein sequence: CASSLDGRGRAVLELFF.

The chain has TRBV2 and TRBJ1-2, with a weak D call TRBD1 (5 bases). The V and J ends lost 6 bases and 7 bases respectively, with 18 bases between them. This CDR3 has 14 amino acids. Germline V lookup: CDR1 SNHLY, CDR2 FYNNEI. CDR3 residues: CASSAGGPSPGYTF. CDR3 nucleotides: TGTGCCAGCAGCGCCGGGGGACCTAGCCCTGGCTACACCTTC.

Only a few counts were recorded for this clone. J is TRBJ1-2 and V is TRBV30; D uncertain. The germline gives CDR1 GTSNPN, CDR2 SVGIG (reference sequence). V was pared by 2 bases and J by 1 base, with 5 bases between. The CDR3 contains 12 residues. The CDR3 DNA sequence: TGTGCCTGGAGTCGGCTTAACTATGGCTACACCTTC. This encodes CAWSRLNYGYTF.

The chain carries TRBV9 and TRBJ2-2; 7 nucleotides match TRBD1. This CDR3 comprises 14 residues. Looked up from germline, CDR1 is SGDLS and CDR2 is YYNGEE. V lost 0 bases to trimming and J lost 6 bases; unmatched junction nucleotides: 2. The CDR3 region is CASSVAGGAGELFF. The CDR3 nucleotides are TGTGCCAGCAGCGTAGCAGGGGGTGCCGGGGAGCTGTTTTTT.

V and J are TRBV28 and TRBJ1-4; 8 bases line up with TRBD1. The germline V gene has CDR1 MDHEN and CDR2 SYDVKM. After removal of 7 bases from V and 7 bases from J, the junction contained 14 bases not matched to a gene. The CDR3 has 16 amino acids. The CDR3 bases are TGTGCCAGCACCTCAACCAGTTCAGGGGGCGGTGAAAAACTGTTTTTT. Translated: CASTSTSSGGGEKLFF.

The V call is TRBV19, the J call TRBJ2-5; weak D call: TRBD1 (6 bases). The V end was cut by 6 bases, the J end by 0 bases, with 8 bases between. The CDR3 spans 13 residues. Germline V gene data show CDR1 as LNHDA and CDR2 as SQIVND (reference sequence). The CDR3 DNA reads TGTGCCAGTAGCACAGGGTACCAAGAGACCCAGTACTTC. Protein sequence: CASSTGYQETQYF.

The CDR3 loop is CASRAGTQETQYF. In DNA, the CDR3 is TGTGCCAGCAGAGCCGGGACCCAAGAGACCCAGTACTTC. The V gene is TRBV7-2, the J gene TRBJ2-5; D is perhaps TRBD1 or TRBD2 (5 bases each). V was shortened by 6 bases and J by 1 base, with 9 bases between the two germline ends. CDR3 length equals 13 residues. CDR1 and CDR2 from the germline V gene are SGHTA and FQGNSA. Using reference TRBV7-2 and TRBJ2-5 for the parts outside the CDR3, the full variable domain is GAGVSQSPSNKVTEKGKDVELRCDPISGHTALYWYRQSLGQGLEFLIYFQGNSAPDKSGLPSDRFSAERTGGSVSTLTIQRTQQEDSAVYLCASRAGTQETQYFGPGTRLLVL.

The CDR3 region has the DNA TGTGCCAGCAGCGGGTTTGAAAGCGAGCAGTACTTC. This sequence encodes CASSGFESEQYF. This sequence joins TRBV5-5 and TRBJ2-7; D uncertain. This CDR3 comprises 12 residues. CDR1 is SGHKS, CDR2 YYEKEE, per germline (reference sequence). Deletions cut 4 bases from V and 6 bases from J, with 11 bases between. The complete variable domain, with remaining parts taken from reference TRBV5-5 and TRBJ2-7, reads DAGVTQSPTHLIKTRGQQVTLRCSPISGHKSVSWYQQVLGQGPQFIFQYYEKEERGRGNFPDRFSARQFPNYSSELNVNALLLGDSALYLCASSGFESEQYFGPGTRLTVT.

V and J are TRBV5-1 and TRBJ2-1; a possible D gene is TRBD2 (6 bases). The CDR3 is 15 amino acids. Germline CDR1 and CDR2: SGHRS and YFSETQ. V was cut by 5 bases and J by 0 bases, with 12 bases left in between. The CDR3 DNA follows: TGCGCCAGCAGTTCTGGACTAAGCTCCTACAATGAGCAGTTCTTC. It codes for CASSSGLSSYNEQFF.

This sequence joins TRBV6-1 and TRBJ2-1; 11 positions agree with TRBD1. Trimming cost V 4 bases and J 6 bases; bases outside gene matches: 8. Germline V gene data show CDR1 as MNHNS and CDR2 as SASEGT. The CDR3 covers 16 residues. The CDR3: CASSGTPGQGGNEQFF. The CDR3 region has the DNA TGTGCCAGCAGTGGAACCCCGGGACAGGGGGGCAATGAGCAGTTCTTC.

V and J are TRBV5-1 and TRBJ2-5, with 7 bases lining up with TRBD2. V lost 0 bases and J lost 2; bases outside the gene matches: 4. The length of the CDR3 is 15 residues. CDR1 is SGHRS, CDR2 YFSETQ, per germline. CDR3 loop: CASSLVGGLQETQYF. The CDR3 region has the DNA TGCGCCAGCAGCTTGGTGGGGGGACTACAAGAGACCCAGTACTTC.

DNA for the CDR3: TGTGCCAGCAGCCCCCGGGACAGAACCTACAATGAGCAGTTCTTC. It codes for CASSPRDRTYNEQFF. The chain carries TRBV7-8 and TRBJ2-1; 7 bases map to TRBD1. After removal of 5 bases from V and 2 bases from J, the junction contained 6 bases not matched to a gene. The V gene's germline CDR1 is SGHVS and CDR2 FQNEAQ. The CDR3 runs 15 residues.

The chain employs TRBV19 and TRBJ1-5; D call uncertain. V shed 3 bases and J shed 0 bases, with 6 bases lying between them. CDR1 and CDR2 from the germline V gene are LNHDA and SQIVND (reference sequence). The CDR3 spans 14 residues. CDR3 coding DNA: TGTGCCAGTAGTATTACTATTAGCAATCAGCCCCAGCATTTT. Translating it yields CASSITISNQPQHF.

The genes are TRBV18 and TRBJ1-6; D is possibly TRBD1 (6 bases). Germline values: CDR1 KGHSH, CDR2 LQKENI. The CDR3 sequence is 15 residues long. V shed 1 base and J shed 5 bases, with 9 bases lying between them. The CDR3 DNA reads as TGTGCCAGCTCACCACGGACAGCCGATAATTCACCCCTCCACTTT. As protein: CASSPRTADNSPLHF.

In this sample, this clone turned up a few times. The gene calls are TRBV27 and TRBJ2-7; 12 bases map to TRBD2. The CDR3 is 15 residues long. CDR1 MNHEY and CDR2 SMNVEV come from the germline V gene (reference sequence). Germline trimming cut 3 bases from V and 10 bases from J; bases unmatched to any gene: 10. The CDR3 is CASSFTPSGGATQYF. CDR3 DNA sequence: TGTGCCAGCAGTTTTACCCCTAGCGGGGGGGCCACACAGTACTTC.

The chain couples TRBV6-5 to TRBJ2-3, with TRBD1 matching over 9 bases. This CDR3 has 14 residues. CDR1 and CDR2 (germline): MNHEY, SVGAGI. Losses at the gene ends were 5 bases for V and 5 bases for J; bases not matched to a gene: 5. The CDR3 sequence: CASSLGTGIDTQYF. The CDR3 coding sequence is TGTGCCAGCAGTCTCGGGACAGGGATAGATACGCAGTATTTT.